One and the same sample provided the 26 T cell receptor beta chains below, sequenced in a study of technical replicates of blood from several donors. TCRdb's table, derived via immunoSEQ multiplex PCR, lists solely in-frame clones and lacks some. Of tens of thousands of clones in the sample, 96% are singletons; the top ten hold approximately 0.4%. Specimen: T cells isolated from PBMCs. The receptors stem from a human donor in good health.

The CDR3 loop reads CSASRVKEQYF. DNA for the CDR3: TGCAGTGCTAGCCGGGTAAAGGAGCAGTACTTC. V is TRBV20-1 and J is TRBJ2-5; no reliable D call. CDR1 and CDR2 (germline): DFQATT, SNEGSKA (reference sequence). V gave up 3 bases and J gave up 11 bases, with 13 bases separating them. CDR3 size: 11 residues.

This rearrangement joins TRBV5-5 to TRBJ1-1; D is ambiguous. This CDR3 has 13 residues. The germline V gene encodes CDR1 SGHKS and CDR2 YYEKEE (reference sequence). V was trimmed by 1 base and J by 1 base, leaving 5 bases between them. This chain's CDR3 is CASSLPGNTEAFF. CDR3 in DNA: TGTGCCAGCAGCTTGCCAGGGAACACTGAAGCTTTCTTT. Filled out from reference TRBV5-5 and TRBJ1-1, the complete variable domain reads DAGVTQSPTHLIKTRGQQVTLRCSPISGHKSVSWYQQVLGQGPQFIFQYYEKEERGRGNFPDRFSARQFPNYSSELNVNALLLGDSALYLCASSLPGNTEAFFGQGTRLTVV.

This chain uses TRBV5-6 with TRBJ1-2; TRBD1 aligns across 9 bases. With 4 bases clipped from V and 0 bases from J, the junction kept 13 bases outside the gene matches. CDR3 length equals 18 residues. The V gene's germline CDR1 is SGHDT and CDR2 YYEEEE. The CDR3 reads CASSVGWTGERANYGYTF. The CDR3 region has the DNA TGTGCCAGCAGCGTAGGATGGACAGGGGAACGAGCTAACTATGGCTACACCTTC. Drawing the rest from reference TRBV5-6 and TRBJ1-2, the complete variable domain is DAGVTQSPTHLIKTRGQQVTLRCSPKSGHDTVSWYQQALGQGPQFIFQYYEEEERQRGNFPDRFSGHQFPNYSSELNVNALLLGDSALYLCASSVGWTGERANYGYTFGSGTRLTVV.

This chain uses TRBV7-9 with TRBJ1-4; 10 positions agree with TRBD1. V trimming: 4 bases; J trimming: 6 bases; junction bases outside the gene matches: 2. The CDR3 is made up of 14 amino acids. Germline assignment: CDR1 SEHNR and CDR2 FQNEAQ (reference sequence). Here the CDR3 DNA reads TGTGCCAGCAGCTGGGACAGGGGCCATGAAAAACTGTTTTTT. Protein: CASSWDRGHEKLFF.

V and J are TRBV18 and TRBJ2-7; tentative D call: TRBD2 (6 bases). The CDR3 runs to 13 residues. Germline CDR1 reads KGHSH; CDR2 reads LQKENI. With 6 bases removed from V and 0 bases from J, the gap between germline ends came to 9 bases. The chain's CDR3 is CASSVGSSYEQYF. CDR3 nucleotide sequence: TGTGCCAGCTCTGTCGGGAGCTCCTACGAGCAGTACTTC. The full variable domain, in which reference TRBV18 and TRBJ2-7 provide the parts outside the CDR3, is NAGVMQNPRHLVRRRGQEARLRCSPMKGHSHVYWYRQLPEEGLKFMVYLQKENIIDESGMPKERFSAEFPKEGPSILRIQQVVRGDSAAYFCASSVGSSYEQYFGPGTRLTVT.

The table lists this clone with a count of one. The chain joins TRBV6-5 to TRBJ2-1; 7 bases fit TRBD2. This CDR3 is built from 15 residues. Germline trimming cut 4 bases from V and 7 bases from J; bases unmatched to any gene: 10. Looked up from germline, CDR1 is MNHEY and CDR2 is SVGAGI. The CDR3 DNA follows: TGTGCCAGCAGTTCGCCGGGACTACGAAGAAATGAGCAGTTCTTC. This encodes CASSSPGLRRNEQFF.

The chain has TRBV4-1 and TRBJ2-1; 8 bases fit TRBD2. This CDR3 is 18 amino acids long. V shed 1 base and J 7 bases; nucleotides not matched to a gene: 15. In germline, CDR1 is MGHRA, CDR2 YSYEKL. CDR3 amino acids: CASSQVDLGLAGANEQFF. In DNA, the CDR3 is TGCGCCAGCAGCCAAGTTGACTTAGGGCTAGCGGGCGCTAATGAGCAGTTCTTC.

This chain uses TRBV18 with TRBJ2-7; D possibly corresponds to TRBD2 (6 bases). The germline V and J ends were trimmed by 2 bases and 0 bases, with 11 bases remaining between them. CDR1 is KGHSH and CDR2 is LQKENI in the germline V gene. This CDR3 comprises 15 residues. CDR3 sequence (DNA): TGTGCCAGCTCACCATCCGACGGGAGCTCCTACGAGCAGTACTTC. Protein: CASSPSDGSSYEQYF.

V usage is TRBV6-1 and J usage is TRBJ2-5, with 10 bases aligning to TRBD2. The V segment lost 6 bases and the J segment 0 bases; nucleotides outside the gene matches: 1. Looked up from germline, CDR1 is MNHNS and CDR2 is SASEGT. The CDR3 consists of 14 residues. Here the CDR3 reads CASRAGGYQETQYF. The CDR3, as DNA: TGTGCCAGCAGAGCGGGAGGGTACCAAGAGACCCAGTACTTC.

The CDR3 DNA reads TGTGCCACCAGCTATTTCCCGGGACAGACTCTATACGAGCAGTACTTC. Protein product: CATSYFPGQTLYEQYF. The chain joins TRBV15 to TRBJ2-7; the match to TRBD1 covers 7 bases. CDR1 is LNHNV and CDR2 is YYDKDF in the germline V gene (reference sequence). J was trimmed by 4 bases and V by 5 bases; bases with no gene match: 14. The CDR3 contains 16 residues.

This clone was seen only a few times. The CDR3 coding sequence is TGTGCCAGCAGCTTTGACAGCATCCCCTACAATGAGCAGTTCTTC. It codes for CASSFDSIPYNEQFF. The V call is TRBV7-3, the J call TRBJ2-1, with a possible D match to TRBD1 (5 bases). Germline V lookup: CDR1 SGHTA, CDR2 FQGTGA. The CDR3 has 15 amino acids. V was clipped by 3 bases and J by 2 bases, with 11 bases between them.

The chain couples TRBV11-2 to TRBJ1-1; the D gene is possibly TRBD1 (6 bases). V dropped 0 bases and J dropped 12 bases, with 14 bases sitting between them. This CDR3 is 13 amino acids long. Germline CDR1 reads SGHAT; CDR2 reads FQNNGV. In DNA form, the CDR3 reads TGTGCCAGCAGCTTAGAGGCAGGGGTGAGAACTTTCTTT. Encoded protein: CASSLEAGVRTFF.

As concerns this clone: A junction boundary mismatches the germline segment, possibly from a read error. The V call is TRBV7-7, the J call TRBJ2-3; a possible D gene is TRBD2 (5 bases). CDR3 length equals 14 residues. From germline, CDR1 is SSHAT and CDR2 FNYEAQ (reference sequence). CDR3 nucleotide sequence: TGTGCTAGCAGCTTATTGAGGGCGGTAGATACGCAGTATTTT. Translated, it gives CASSLLRAVDTQYF.

The genes are TRBV30 and TRBJ2-5; TRBD2 aligns across 10 bases. The CDR3 is made up of 16 amino acids. V gave up 1 base and J gave up 5 bases; unmatched junction bases: 10. Germline lookup yields CDR1 GTSNPN and CDR2 SVGIG (reference sequence). CDR3 DNA sequence: TGTGCCTGGAGTGGAGGGCTAGCGGGAGAACGGGAGACCCAGTACTTC. This codes for CAWSGGLAGERETQYF.

The V and J genes are TRBV11-2 and TRBJ2-1; no definite D call. Trimming pared 3 bases from V and 7 bases from J, leaving 13 bases between. The CDR3 sequence is 14 residues long. CDR1 and CDR2 from the germline V gene are SGHAT and FQNNGV. The CDR3 loop is CASSLWASNNEQFF. The CDR3 DNA follows: TGTGCCAGCAGCTTGTGGGCGTCCAATAATGAGCAGTTCTTC.

This chain uses TRBV2 with TRBJ2-1, with TRBD2 matching over 8 bases. V was pared by 1 base and J by 4 bases, with 6 bases of the junction left unmatched. This CDR3 has 16 residues. Germline assignment: CDR1 SNHLY and CDR2 FYNNEI. CDR3 bases: TGTGCCAGCAGTGAAGAGGGAGGGACTAGATACAATGAGCAGTTCTTC. Residues: CASSEEGGTRYNEQFF. The full variable domain, rest sourced from reference TRBV2 and TRBJ2-1, is EPEVTQTPSHQVTQMGQEVILRCVPISNHLYFYWYRQILGQKVEFLVSFYNNEISEKSEIFDDQFSVERPDGSNFTLKIRSTKLEDSAMYFCASSEEGGTRYNEQFFGPGTRLTVL.

The chain links TRBV30 to TRBJ1-2; possible D gene TRBD1, 5 bases. The CDR3 covers 14 residues. From germline, CDR1 is GTSNPN and CDR2 SVGIG (reference sequence). Trimming cost V 4 bases and J 7 bases, with 19 bases left between them. CDR3 amino acids: CAWTRKSGGSGYTF. The CDR3 nucleotides are TGTGCCTGGACCCGGAAATCGGGGGGGTCTGGCTACACCTTC.

J is TRBJ2-2 and V is TRBV11-3; D not resolved. This CDR3 is built from 13 residues. Trimming removed 5 bases from V and 2 bases from J, with 6 bases in between. The germline V gene encodes CDR1 SGHNT and CDR2 YENEEA. CDR3 amino acids: CASSILNTGELFF. The CDR3 nucleotides read TGTGCCAGCAGCATTTTAAACACCGGGGAGCTGTTTTTT. The variable domain in full, completed from reference TRBV11-3 and TRBJ2-2, reads EAGVVQSPRYKIIEKKQPVAFWCNPISGHNTLYWYLQNLGQGPELLIRYENEEAVDDSQLPKDRFSAERLKGVDSTLKIQPAELGDSAVYLCASSILNTGELFFGEGSRLTVL.

The chain has TRBV2 and TRBJ1-1; 8 bases fit TRBD1. CDR1 is SNHLY and CDR2 is FYNNEI in the germline V gene. This CDR3 has 12 amino acids. V gave up 3 bases and J gave up 10 bases; unmatched junction bases: 4. The CDR3 sequence: CASSETGEGAFF. The CDR3 coding sequence is TGTGCCAGCAGTGAGACAGGGGAGGGAGCTTTCTTT.

The gene calls are TRBV7-2 and TRBJ2-1; D ambiguous. CDR1 is SGHTA and CDR2 is FQGNSA in the germline V gene. The V and J ends lost 6 bases and 3 bases respectively, with 15 bases between them. CDR3 length: 15 amino acids. DNA for the CDR3: TGTGCCAGCAGACGTCAGGTTAACGACTACAATGAGCAGTTCTTC. Encoded protein: CASRRQVNDYNEQFF.

This clone was detected once. The rearrangement joins TRBV27 to TRBJ2-4, with 8 bases aligning to TRBD1. With 6 bases clipped from V and 6 bases from J, the junction kept 7 bases outside the gene matches. The CDR3 runs 14 residues. Germline V lookup: CDR1 MNHEY, CDR2 SMNVEV (reference sequence). CDR3 amino acids: CASSEQGGGNIQYF. CDR3 in DNA: TGTGCCAGCAGCGAACAGGGGGGAGGAAACATTCAGTACTTC.

This clone was picked up one time. V is TRBV5-1 and J is TRBJ1-5; D ambiguous. CDR1 is SGHRS, CDR2 YFSETQ, per germline. CDR3 size: 14 residues. Trimming shortened V by 0 bases and J by 7 bases, and 11 bases separated the two germline ends. DNA for the CDR3: TGCGCCAGCAGCTTGGAGGTGGGAGAGCAGCCCCAGCATTTT. Protein: CASSLEVGEQPQHF.

The rearrangement links TRBV4-1 to TRBJ2-1; D is unclear. Trimming left V 9 bases short and J 0 bases short, with 9 bases between. The CDR3 has 13 residues. Germline-derived CDR1 and CDR2 are MGHRA and YSYEKL. Written as DNA, the CDR3 is TGCGCCAGTCGAGATAGCTCCTACAATGAGCAGTTCTTC. It codes for CASRDSSYNEQFF.

This clone was detected only once. The chain couples TRBV21-1 to TRBJ1-2; the table's D call TRBD1 went unverified against the DNA. TRBV21-1 has pseudogene status. CDR3 length: 13 residues. The CDR3 here is CASSRGQGEGYTF. CDR3 bases: TGTGCCAGCAGCAGAGGACAGGGGGAAGGCTACACCTTC.

The V gene is TRBV29-1, the J gene TRBJ1-1, with TRBD1 as a possible D gene (6 bases). The CDR3 runs 13 residues. Germline CDR1 is SQVTM and CDR2 is ANQGSEA. Trimming left V 4 bases short and J 8 bases short, with 17 bases between. The CDR3 coding sequence is TGCAGCGTTGGGGACAACCGATGGAGAGAAGCTTTCTTT. It is translated as CSVGDNRWREAFF. Together with reference TRBV29-1 and TRBJ1-1, the CDR3 gives the full variable domain: SAVISQKPSRDICQRGTSLTIQCQVDSQVTMMFWYRQQPGQSLTLIATANQGSEATYESGFVIDKFPISRPNLTFSTLTVSNMSPEDSSIYLCSVGDNRWREAFFGQGTRLTVV.

The chain combines TRBV28 with TRBJ1-1; maybe TRBD1 (6 bases). Germline V gives CDR1 MDHEN, CDR2 SYDVKM. Trimming shortened V by 6 bases and J by 0 bases, and 8 bases separated the two germline ends. The CDR3 length is 13 residues. The chain's CDR3 is CASRGTLNTEAFF. Written as DNA, the CDR3 is TGTGCCAGCAGAGGGACACTGAACACTGAAGCTTTCTTT.